This record looks at one T cell receptor (beta chain) sequence and its context. V shed 6 bases and J 4 bases; nucleotides not matched to a gene: 8. Germline V CDR1 and CDR2: SEHNR, FQNEAQ (reference sequence). This CDR3 comprises 16 residues. This entry is derived from a study of T cell changes during pregnancy in multiple sclerosis. Clones were sequenced by immunoSEQ multiplex PCR, and TCRdb holds only the in-frame ones, with some missing. Among 40,000 to 55,000 clones listed, 80% to 90% were seen once. The chain has TRBV7-9 and TRBJ2-2; the match to TRBD1 covers 10 bases. Sequences were derived from CD4+ T cells from peripheral blood mononuclear cells, sampled after pregnancy. The sequence derives from a female donor with multiple sclerosis, enrolled in a pregnancy study. The CDR3 DNA sequence: TGTGCCAGCAGTTACTCCGGGACAGGGGCCACCGGGGAGCTGTTTTTT. This gives the protein CASSYSGTGATGELFF.